The rows below give T cell receptor beta chains drawn from one sample of a study of blood T cell repertoires in COVID-19. TCRdb's table, derived via immunoSEQ multiplex PCR, lists solely in-frame clones and lacks some. The repertoire holds about 250,000 clones, with just over 85% as singletons. Sequenced input: PBMCs or T cells enriched from blood (not recorded which). These receptors originate from a middle-aged man who had recovered from COVID-19. The CDR3 runs from the conserved cysteine through the conserved F or W. Each record gives: V gene, clone size, D gene, J gene, CDR3 DNA, CDR3 protein. D genes are given only for firm matches. Only part of the rows carry a size: once, few, many, or a class if the clone is expanded.

v_call: TRBV27; clone_size: -; d_call: -; j_call: TRBJ1-4; cdr3_nt: TGTGCCAGCAGTTTAGTGGTGCGGGAAAAACTGTTTTTT; cdr3_aa: CASSLVVREKLFF
v_call: TRBV29-1; clone_size: -; d_call: -; j_call: TRBJ2-7; cdr3_nt: TGCAGCGTTGTCCGAGGGAGCCACGAGCAGTACTTC; cdr3_aa: CSVVRGSHEQYF
v_call: TRBV5-4; clone_size: -; d_call: -; j_call: TRBJ1-1; cdr3_nt: TGTGCCAGCAGCCAGGGGCAACCTGCGAACACTGAAGCTTTCTTT; cdr3_aa: CASSQGQPANTEAFF
v_call: TRBV18; clone_size: -; d_call: TRBD1; j_call: TRBJ2-5; cdr3_nt: TGTGCCAGCTCACCGGGACAGTCACAAGAGACCCAGTACTTC; cdr3_aa: CASSPGQSQETQYF
v_call: TRBV5-5; clone_size: -; d_call: -; j_call: TRBJ1-2; cdr3_nt: TGTGCCAGCAGCTTGTTGGATTCAGGGTACGACTATGGCTACACCTTC; cdr3_aa: CASSLLDSGYDYGYTF
v_call: TRBV28; clone_size: -; d_call: TRBD2; j_call: TRBJ2-1; cdr3_nt: TGTGCCAGCAGTTTAGCCGGGTGGGCTAGCGGGGGGGCAATCATAAATGAGCAGTTCTTC; cdr3_aa: CASSLAGWASGGAIINEQFF
v_call: TRBV27; clone_size: -; d_call: TRBD2; j_call: TRBJ2-1; cdr3_nt: TGTGCCAGCAGTTCGACTAGCGGGGCGTTTGGTGAGCAGTTCTTC; cdr3_aa: CASSSTSGAFGEQFF
v_call: TRBV24-1; clone_size: -; d_call: TRBD1; j_call: TRBJ2-1; cdr3_nt: TGTGCCACCAGTGACCCGGGACAGGCTGACAATGAGCAGTTCTTC; cdr3_aa: CATSDPGQADNEQFF
v_call: TRBV29-1; clone_size: -; d_call: TRBD1; j_call: TRBJ2-1; cdr3_nt: TGCAGCGTTGGAAGGGGACAGGGAGGTGAGCAGTTCTTC; cdr3_aa: CSVGRGQGGEQFF
v_call: TRBV9; clone_size: once; d_call: -; j_call: TRBJ2-1; cdr3_nt: TGTGCCAGCAGCGTAGTAGAAGAGCAGTTCTTC; cdr3_aa: CASSVVEEQFF
v_call: TRBV2; clone_size: -; d_call: -; j_call: TRBJ1-1; cdr3_nt: TGTGCCAGCAGTGAGGTCCCCGGGGGGCTGAACACTGAAGCTTTCTTT; cdr3_aa: CASSEVPGGLNTEAFF
v_call: TRBV5-4; clone_size: -; d_call: -; j_call: TRBJ1-1; cdr3_nt: TGTGCCAGCAGCTTGCCCCTCCGCGGGGGACCTTATAAGAACACTGAAGCTTTCTTT; cdr3_aa: CASSLPLRGGPYKNTEAFF
v_call: TRBV29-1; clone_size: -; d_call: -; j_call: TRBJ2-7; cdr3_nt: TGCAGCGTTTATTCGGGACTCCTTTACGAGCAGTACTTC; cdr3_aa: CSVYSGLLYEQYF
v_call: TRBV5-6; clone_size: -; d_call: TRBD1; j_call: TRBJ2-3; cdr3_nt: TGTGCCAGCAGCTTGACGGCAGGGGGGCAGTATTTT; cdr3_aa: CASSLTAGGQYF
v_call: TRBV7-2; clone_size: -; d_call: TRBD1; j_call: TRBJ2-3; cdr3_nt: TGTGCCAGCAGCTCCGACAGGGGGCGTACAGATACGCAGTATTTT; cdr3_aa: CASSSDRGRTDTQYF
v_call: TRBV15; clone_size: -; d_call: TRBD2; j_call: TRBJ2-1; cdr3_nt: TGTGCCACCAGAGCAGGTTTCCTAGCGGACTACAATGAGCAGTTCTTC; cdr3_aa: CATRAGFLADYNEQFF
v_call: TRBV7-2; clone_size: -; d_call: TRBD1; j_call: TRBJ1-3; cdr3_nt: TGTGCCAGCAGCGACAGGGAAGGAAACACCATATATTTT; cdr3_aa: CASSDREGNTIYF
v_call: TRBV5-4; clone_size: -; d_call: TRBD2; j_call: TRBJ2-2; cdr3_nt: TGTGCCAGCAGTTCTCGGACTAGCCGCCCCACCGGGGAGCTGTTTTTT; cdr3_aa: CASSSRTSRPTGELFF
v_call: TRBV4-2; clone_size: -; d_call: -; j_call: TRBJ1-5; cdr3_nt: TGTGCCAGCAGCCAAACCGGGACTCAAAATCAGCCCCAGCATTTT; cdr3_aa: CASSQTGTQNQPQHF
v_call: TRBV4-1; clone_size: -; d_call: -; j_call: TRBJ1-6; cdr3_nt: TGCGCCAGCAGCCCTCCGGGAGCGGGGCCACCCCTCCACTTT; cdr3_aa: CASSPPGAGPPLHF
v_call: TRBV13; clone_size: -; d_call: -; j_call: TRBJ2-1; cdr3_nt: TGTGCCAGCTTCCGGAGCTCCTACAATGAGCAGTTCTTC; cdr3_aa: CASFRSSYNEQFF
v_call: TRBV30; clone_size: -; d_call: -; j_call: TRBJ1-2; cdr3_nt: TGTGCCTGGATATCGGACAGCTATGGCTACACCTTC; cdr3_aa: CAWISDSYGYTF
v_call: TRBV6-5; clone_size: -; d_call: -; j_call: TRBJ1-2; cdr3_nt: TGTGCCAGCAGTTACGCGGACAGCAACTATGGCTACACCTTC; cdr3_aa: CASSYADSNYGYTF
v_call: TRBV5-1; clone_size: once; d_call: TRBD2; j_call: TRBJ2-2; cdr3_nt: TGCGCCAGCAGCTCGGGAGGGTTCGGCGGGGAGCTGTTTTTT; cdr3_aa: CASSSGGFGGELFF
v_call: TRBV27; clone_size: -; d_call: -; j_call: TRBJ2-7; cdr3_nt: TGTGCCAGCAGTTTAGAGGGGACTGGAAGCTCCTACGAGCAGTACTTC; cdr3_aa: CASSLEGTGSSYEQYF
v_call: TRBV5-4; clone_size: -; d_call: -; j_call: TRBJ1-2; cdr3_nt: TGTGCCAGCAGCTTGTGGGGAGTCCAGCCCCGTGGCTACACCTTC; cdr3_aa: CASSLWGVQPRGYTF
v_call: TRBV2; clone_size: -; d_call: -; j_call: TRBJ1-1; cdr3_nt: TGTGCCAGCAGTGGGAATACAAAAGAAGCGGTGAACACTGAAGCTTTCTTT; cdr3_aa: CASSGNTKEAVNTEAFF
v_call: TRBV4-3; clone_size: -; d_call: -; j_call: TRBJ2-1; cdr3_nt: TGCGCCAGCAGCCAAGAGATAGCAAACAATGAGCAGTTCTTC; cdr3_aa: CASSQEIANNEQFF
v_call: TRBV27; clone_size: -; d_call: TRBD1; j_call: TRBJ1-6; cdr3_nt: TGTGCCAGCAGTCATCAGGACAGGAAAGATTCACCCCTCCACTTT; cdr3_aa: CASSHQDRKDSPLHF
v_call: TRBV18; clone_size: -; d_call: -; j_call: TRBJ2-5; cdr3_nt: TGTGCCAGCTCACCAAACAGCCAATCGGCGGAGACCCAGTACTTC; cdr3_aa: CASSPNSQSAETQYF
v_call: TRBV10-3; clone_size: -; d_call: -; j_call: TRBJ1-2; cdr3_nt: TGTGCCATCAGTGAGTCCCAGAATGGCTATGGCTACACCTTC; cdr3_aa: CAISESQNGYGYTF
v_call: TRBV7-9; clone_size: -; d_call: TRBD2; j_call: TRBJ2-7; cdr3_nt: TGTGCCAGCAGCTTAGCCCCCGGGAGGTCCCACGAGCAGTACTTC; cdr3_aa: CASSLAPGRSHEQYF
v_call: TRBV15; clone_size: -; d_call: -; j_call: TRBJ1-1; cdr3_nt: TGTGCCACCAGCAGAGAGAGGGCTGAAGCTTTCTTT; cdr3_aa: CATSRERAEAFF
v_call: TRBV18; clone_size: -; d_call: TRBD2; j_call: TRBJ2-7; cdr3_nt: TGTGCCAGCTCCCTAGCGGGGGGGCGCGAGCAGTACTTC; cdr3_aa: CASSLAGGREQYF
v_call: TRBV19; clone_size: -; d_call: -; j_call: TRBJ2-7; cdr3_nt: TGTGCCAGTAGTATAGGGGCGGGTTACGAGCAGTACTTC; cdr3_aa: CASSIGAGYEQYF
v_call: TRBV6-2/TRBV6-3; clone_size: once; d_call: TRBD1; j_call: TRBJ2-1; cdr3_nt: TGTGCCAGCAGTTCGACAGGGGAGTTGAAGCAGTTCTTC; cdr3_aa: CASSSTGELKQFF
v_call: TRBV12-2; clone_size: few; d_call: -; j_call: TRBJ2-7; cdr3_nt: TGTGCAAGTCGCTTAGATTGGACTAGGATCTACGAGCAGTACTTC; cdr3_aa: CASRLDWTRIYEQYF
v_call: TRBV4-2; clone_size: -; d_call: -; j_call: TRBJ2-5; cdr3_nt: TGTGCCAGCAGCCAAGCAAATCCAGGGGAGACCCAGTACTTC; cdr3_aa: CASSQANPGETQYF
v_call: TRBV4-2; clone_size: -; d_call: -; j_call: TRBJ2-5; cdr3_nt: TGTGCCAGCAGCCAAGAAGCCGGAGGCGGCGCCCAGTACTTC; cdr3_aa: CASSQEAGGGAQYF
v_call: TRBV2; clone_size: few; d_call: -; j_call: TRBJ2-2; cdr3_nt: TGTGCCAGCCAAGACATAATGAACACCGGGGAGCTGTTTTTT; cdr3_aa: CASQDIMNTGELFF
v_call: TRBV7-9; clone_size: -; d_call: TRBD2; j_call: TRBJ2-1; cdr3_nt: TGTGCCAGCAGCTTGGGGCGAGCGGGGGGATACAATGAGCAGTTCTTC; cdr3_aa: CASSLGRAGGYNEQFF
v_call: TRBV7-9; clone_size: -; d_call: TRBD1; j_call: TRBJ1-2; cdr3_nt: TGTGCCAGCAGCTTGAGGACAGGCTCATATGGCTACACCTTC; cdr3_aa: CASSLRTGSYGYTF
v_call: TRBV25-1; clone_size: -; d_call: -; j_call: TRBJ1-4; cdr3_nt: TGTGCCAGCAGTGGCCCCCCTGGGACACCCAGGAGTGAAAAACTGTTTTTT; cdr3_aa: CASSGPPGTPRSEKLFF
v_call: TRBV4-1; clone_size: -; d_call: TRBD1; j_call: TRBJ1-2; cdr3_nt: TGCGCCAGCAGCCAAGTAGGGCAGGGGGCCGCATTTAACTATGGCTACACCTTC; cdr3_aa: CASSQVGQGAAFNYGYTF
v_call: TRBV7-3; clone_size: -; d_call: TRBD2; j_call: TRBJ2-1; cdr3_nt: TGTGCCAGCAGCTTAGGAGCGGGGGGGATTTACAATGAGCAGTTCTTC; cdr3_aa: CASSLGAGGIYNEQFF
v_call: TRBV19; clone_size: -; d_call: -; j_call: TRBJ2-7; cdr3_nt: TGTGCCAGTAGTCGCGAGGTGAGCTCCTACGAGCAGTACTTC; cdr3_aa: CASSREVSSYEQYF
v_call: TRBV9; clone_size: -; d_call: TRBD2; j_call: TRBJ2-3; cdr3_nt: TGTGCCAGCAGCGTCGGGACTAGCTCAGATACGCAGTATTTT; cdr3_aa: CASSVGTSSDTQYF
v_call: TRBV18; clone_size: -; d_call: TRBD1; j_call: TRBJ1-1; cdr3_nt: TGTGCCAGCTCAATGTACCAGGGGGCTGGAACTGAAGCTTTCTTT; cdr3_aa: CASSMYQGAGTEAFF
v_call: TRBV11-2; clone_size: once; d_call: TRBD2; j_call: TRBJ2-7; cdr3_nt: TGTGCCAGCAGTTGGACTAGCGGCGAGCAGTACTTC; cdr3_aa: CASSWTSGEQYF
v_call: TRBV29-1; clone_size: once; d_call: -; j_call: TRBJ2-2; cdr3_nt: TGCAGGATGAAGGGGGACACCGGGGAGCTGTTTTTT; cdr3_aa: CRMKGDTGELFF
v_call: TRBV6-6; clone_size: once; d_call: TRBD1; j_call: TRBJ1-1; cdr3_nt: TGTGCCAGCAGTGACCAGGGGGTGAACACTGAAGCTTTCTTT; cdr3_aa: CASSDQGVNTEAFF
v_call: TRBV28; clone_size: few; d_call: -; j_call: TRBJ1-2; cdr3_nt: TGTGCCAGCAGTTCGCAGGGGCTATACTATGGCTACACCTTC; cdr3_aa: CASSSQGLYYGYTF